This T cell receptor beta chain was observed in a study of OX40 agonist ivuxolimab in advanced cancers. Regarding the complete study: Ivuxolimab was a fully human IgG2 agonistic monoclonal antibody targeting the costimulatory receptor OX40 (CD134). Intravenous ivuxolimab was administered to patients every 2 weeks at six dose levels: 0.01, 0.1, 0.3, 1.5, 3 and 10 mg/kg. Of the 50 to 55 patients in dose escalation, around 19 had hepatocellular carcinoma, about 15 had melanoma, 9 had renal cell carcinoma and 9 had head and neck cancer. In the dose-escalation cohort, 70% to 90% of patients were male, and the mean age was roughly 60 years with a range of 23 to 79. Prior anti-PD-1, anti-PD-L1 or anti-CTLA-4 therapy was permitted, and 35% to 40% of dose-escalation patients had received checkpoint inhibitors. Partial responses were achieved by three dose-escalation patients, of whom one had hepatocellular carcinoma and two had cutaneous melanoma. Peripheral TCRbeta sequencing was intended to test whether TCR sequence diversity was altered and clonal T-cell expansion was caused by ivuxolimab. The paper describes the monotherapy dose-escalation part (N of about 50 patients) of the phase I trial of ivuxolimab.

Spanning cysteine to phenylalanine, the CDR3 consists of 15 amino acids. Only the CDR3 part of the read is kept: 45 bases, read in frame from the first base. The germline V gene encodes CDR1 MGHRA and CDR2 YSYEKL. Trimming removed 2 bases from V and 0 bases from J, leaving 8 bases between the germline ends. As concerns this clone: The antigen this receptor binds is unknown. Base qualities were left out, and no much larger clone turns up one base away.

The trial excluded patients who had a history of autoimmune disease or were on systemic immunosuppression. In every dose cohort, peripheral blood was drawn for TCR sequencing at baseline, cycle 4 day 1, and cycle 7 day 1. The samples were drawn from a first-in-human, open-label, multicenter phase I dose-escalation trial of ivuxolimab. Adults with locally advanced or metastatic head and neck squamous cell, hepatocellular, melanoma or renal cell carcinoma were enrolled in the trial. Before TCR sequencing, CD4+ T cells and CD8+ T cells were sorted from peripheral blood as separate populations. For sequencing of the TCRbeta CDR3 region, genomic DNA was extracted from the sorted cells. The immunoSEQ Assay was used to sequence the TCRbeta CDR3 regions. What TCRdb holds here is the immuneACCESS table cut down to in-frame rearrangements. Part of the clones is not present; checked against another copy, under half of the missing clones reflect an unresolved V gene, and the others are unexplained. This sample gives 50,000 or so clones in total; over 85% of them show up just once. More than 20% of the sample lies in the top ten.

What the research found in general, with its limitations: After ivuxolimab, more expanded clones were found on average in CD8+ T cells than in CD4+ T cells. Antigen specificity was not determined for the clonally expanded peripheral T cells. Partial responders in the 0.1-3.0 mg/kg groups had among the lowest normalized peripheral clonal expansion, especially among CD8+ T cells. At doses of 0.1 to 3.0 mg/kg, clonal expansion of both CD4+ and CD8+ T cells in blood was seen between baseline and week 6. Low levels of normalized T-cell clonal expansion were also seen in some nonresponding patients.

The chain is encoded by TRBV4-1 joined to TRBJ1-5, with no D gene named confidently. The TCR comes from an adult with an advanced solid tumor such as melanoma, head and neck, liver or kidney cancer. The sample was CD4+ or CD8+ T cells sorted from blood, taken in a trial of the OX40 agonist ivuxolimab. In nucleotide form, the sequence is TGCGCCAGCAGCCAACACCTTTCTAGCAATCAGCCCCAGCATTTT. Protein translation: CASSQHLSSNQPQHF.